This T cell receptor (beta chain) was captured in a study of response to subunit inactivated influenza vaccine. This clonotype has a count of ten or more. Its antigen is still unknown. Germline values: CDR1 SGHTA, CDR2 FQGNSA. Trimming removed 2 bases from V and 4 bases from J, with 12 bases in between. This CDR3 contains 14 residues. Whole-study findings and limits: Authors suggested each seasonal flu vaccination may recruit only limited numbers of new T cells.

TCRdb re-called the RT-PCR reads with MiXCR, one entry per CDR3 protein. The table records almost 600,000 distinct CDR3 sequences, 11% to 15% of them present only once. Source: PBMCs from blood, taken approximately 12 days after vaccination. The chain combines TRBV7-2 with TRBJ2-7; D uncertain. This clonotype was sampled from a man aged 45-65 years who received an inactivated influenza vaccine. CDR3 protein: CASSLMGVGYEQYF. Here the CDR3 DNA reads TGTGCCAGCAGCTTAATGGGTGTAGGATACGAGCAGTACTTC.